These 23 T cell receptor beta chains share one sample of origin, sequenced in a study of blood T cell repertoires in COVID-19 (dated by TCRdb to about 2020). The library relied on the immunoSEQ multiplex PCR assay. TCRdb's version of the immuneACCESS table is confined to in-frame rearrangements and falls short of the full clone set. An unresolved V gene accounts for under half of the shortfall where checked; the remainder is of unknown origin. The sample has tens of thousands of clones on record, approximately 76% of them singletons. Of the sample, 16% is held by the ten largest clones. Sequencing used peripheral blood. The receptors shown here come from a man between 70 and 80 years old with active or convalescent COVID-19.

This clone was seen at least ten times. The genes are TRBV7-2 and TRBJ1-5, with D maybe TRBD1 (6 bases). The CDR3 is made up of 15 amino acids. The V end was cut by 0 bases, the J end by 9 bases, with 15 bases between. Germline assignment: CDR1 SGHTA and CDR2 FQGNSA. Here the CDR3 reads CASSLAQQGGGPQHF. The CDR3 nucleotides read TGTGCCAGCAGCTTAGCGCAGCAGGGAGGGGGGCCCCAGCATTTT.

The CDR3 DNA follows: TGTGCCACTCGGACAGTAAATTCACCCCTCCACTTT. Protein product: CATRTVNSPLHF. This rearrangement joins TRBV28 to TRBJ1-6; a possible D gene is TRBD1 (6 bases). This CDR3 is built from 12 residues. Trimming took 10 bases from V and 7 from J, leaving 11 bases between them. Germline-derived CDR1 and CDR2 are MDHEN and SYDVKM.

The CDR3 reads CASSSDPRGEQYF. The CDR3 DNA reads as TGTGCCAGCAGCTCCGACCCCAGAGGAGAGCAGTACTTC. This chain connects TRBV4-2 to TRBJ2-7; D ambiguous. This CDR3 region has 13 residues. Germline V gene sequence: CDR1 LGHNA, CDR2 YNFKEQ. V gave up 5 bases and J gave up 7 bases, with 15 bases separating them.

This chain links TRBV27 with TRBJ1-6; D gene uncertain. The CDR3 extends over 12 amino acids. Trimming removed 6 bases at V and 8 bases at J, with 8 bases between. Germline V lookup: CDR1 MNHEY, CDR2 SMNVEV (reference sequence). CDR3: CASSYVDSPLHF. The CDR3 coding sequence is TGTGCCAGCAGCTATGTCGATTCACCCCTCCACTTT.

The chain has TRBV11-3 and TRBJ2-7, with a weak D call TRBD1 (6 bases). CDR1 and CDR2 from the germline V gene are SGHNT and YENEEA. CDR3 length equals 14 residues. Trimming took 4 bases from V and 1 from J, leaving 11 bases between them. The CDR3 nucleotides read TGTGCCAGCAGCTCCGGGACACTGTCCTACGAGCAGTACTTC. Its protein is CASSSGTLSYEQYF.

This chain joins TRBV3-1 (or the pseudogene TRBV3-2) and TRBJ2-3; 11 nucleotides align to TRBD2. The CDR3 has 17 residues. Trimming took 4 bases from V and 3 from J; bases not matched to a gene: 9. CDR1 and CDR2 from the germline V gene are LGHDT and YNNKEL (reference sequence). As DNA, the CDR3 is TGTGCCAGCAGCCCCTCCCCCCGACTAGCGGGGACAGATACGCAGTATTTT. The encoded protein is CASSPSPRLAGTDTQYF.

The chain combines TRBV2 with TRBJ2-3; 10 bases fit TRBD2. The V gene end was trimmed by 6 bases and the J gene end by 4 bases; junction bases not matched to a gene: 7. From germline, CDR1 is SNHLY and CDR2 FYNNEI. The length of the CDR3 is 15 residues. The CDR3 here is CASRLTSGFADTQYF. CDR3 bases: TGTGCCAGCAGGCTGACTAGCGGGTTCGCAGATACGCAGTATTTT.

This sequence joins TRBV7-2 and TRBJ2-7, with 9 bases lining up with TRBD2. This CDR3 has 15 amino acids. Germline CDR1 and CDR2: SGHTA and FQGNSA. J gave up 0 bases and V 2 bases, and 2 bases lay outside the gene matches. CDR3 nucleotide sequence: TGTGCCAGCAGCTTAAGCGGGGGGCGCTCCTACGAGCAGTACTTC. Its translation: CASSLSGGRSYEQYF.

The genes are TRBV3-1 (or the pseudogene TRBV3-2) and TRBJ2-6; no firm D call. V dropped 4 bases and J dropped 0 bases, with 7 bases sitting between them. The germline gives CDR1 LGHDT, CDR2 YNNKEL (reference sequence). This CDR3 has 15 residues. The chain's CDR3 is CASSPRVSGANVLTF. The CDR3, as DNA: TGTGCCAGCAGCCCGAGAGTCTCTGGGGCCAACGTCCTGACTTTC.

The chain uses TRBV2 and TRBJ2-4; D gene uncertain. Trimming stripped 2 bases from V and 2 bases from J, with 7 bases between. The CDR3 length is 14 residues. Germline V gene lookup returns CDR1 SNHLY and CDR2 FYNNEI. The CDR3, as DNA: TGTGCCAGCAGTGAATCGGAGTCCAAAAACATTCAGTACTTC. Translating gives CASSESESKNIQYF.

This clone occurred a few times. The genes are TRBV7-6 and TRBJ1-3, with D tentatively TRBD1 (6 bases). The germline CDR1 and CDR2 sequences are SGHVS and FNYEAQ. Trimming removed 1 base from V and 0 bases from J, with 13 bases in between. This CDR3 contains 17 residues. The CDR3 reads CASSLGFGQLSGNTIYF. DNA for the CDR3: TGTGCCAGCAGCTTAGGCTTCGGACAGCTCTCTGGAAACACCATATATTTT. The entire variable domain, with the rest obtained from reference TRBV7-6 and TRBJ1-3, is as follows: GAGVSQSPRYKVTKRGQDVALRCDPISGHVSLYWYRQALGQGPEFLTYFNYEAQQDKSGLPNDRFSAERPEGSISTLTIQRTEQRDSAMYRCASSLGFGQLSGNTIYFGEGSWLTVV.

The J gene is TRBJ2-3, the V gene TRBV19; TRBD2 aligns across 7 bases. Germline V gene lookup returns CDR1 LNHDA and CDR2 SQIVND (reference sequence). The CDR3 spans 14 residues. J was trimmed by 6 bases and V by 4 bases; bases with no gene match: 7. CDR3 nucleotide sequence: TGTGCCAGTAGTAAAGCGGGACCTGGGGATACGCAGTATTTT. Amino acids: CASSKAGPGDTQYF.

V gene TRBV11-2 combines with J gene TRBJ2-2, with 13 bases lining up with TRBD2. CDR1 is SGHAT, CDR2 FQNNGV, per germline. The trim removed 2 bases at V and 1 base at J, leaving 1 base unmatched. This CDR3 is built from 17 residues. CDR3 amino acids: CASSLWTSGGNTGELFF. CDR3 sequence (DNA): TGTGCCAGCAGCTTATGGACTAGCGGGGGGAACACCGGGGAGCTGTTTTTT.

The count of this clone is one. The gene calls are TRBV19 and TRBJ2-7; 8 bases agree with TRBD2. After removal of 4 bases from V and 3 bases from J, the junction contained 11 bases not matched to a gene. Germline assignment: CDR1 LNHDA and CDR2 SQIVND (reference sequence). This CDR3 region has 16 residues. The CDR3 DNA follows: TGTGCCAGTAGTAGAAGGGCCGGGGGGGACGTCTACGAGCAGTACTTC. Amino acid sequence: CASSRRAGGDVYEQYF.

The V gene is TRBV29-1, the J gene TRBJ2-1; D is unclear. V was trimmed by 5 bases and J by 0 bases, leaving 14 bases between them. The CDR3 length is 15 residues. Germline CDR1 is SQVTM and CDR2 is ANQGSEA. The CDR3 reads CSVLPARPSYNEQFF. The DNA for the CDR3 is TGCAGCGTTCTTCCAGCGAGACCCTCCTACAATGAGCAGTTCTTC.

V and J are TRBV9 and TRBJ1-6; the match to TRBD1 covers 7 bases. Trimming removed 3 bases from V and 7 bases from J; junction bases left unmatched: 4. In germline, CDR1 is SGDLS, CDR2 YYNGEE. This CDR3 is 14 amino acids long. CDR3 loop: CASSGQGANSPLHF. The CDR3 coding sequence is TGTGCCAGCAGCGGACAGGGCGCAAATTCACCCCTCCACTTT.

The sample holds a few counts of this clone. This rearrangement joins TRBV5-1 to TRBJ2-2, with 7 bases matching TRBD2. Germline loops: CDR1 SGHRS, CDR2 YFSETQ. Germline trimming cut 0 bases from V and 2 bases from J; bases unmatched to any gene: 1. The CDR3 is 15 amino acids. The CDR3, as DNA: TGCGCCAGCAGCTTGGGCGGGGGTAACACCGGGGAGCTGTTTTTT. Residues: CASSLGGGNTGELFF.

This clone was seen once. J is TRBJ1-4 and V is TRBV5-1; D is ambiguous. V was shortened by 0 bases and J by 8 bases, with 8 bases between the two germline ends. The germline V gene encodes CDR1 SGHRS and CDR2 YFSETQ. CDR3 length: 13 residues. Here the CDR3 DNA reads TGCGCCAGCAGCTTGGTTGGAGGAGAAAAACTGTTTTTT. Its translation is CASSLVGGEKLFF.

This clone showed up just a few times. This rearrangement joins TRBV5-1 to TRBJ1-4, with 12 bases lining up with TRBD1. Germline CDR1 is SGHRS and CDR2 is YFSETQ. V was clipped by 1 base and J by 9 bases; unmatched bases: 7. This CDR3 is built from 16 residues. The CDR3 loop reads CASSLTPGTGGQKLFF. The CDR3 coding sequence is TGCGCCAGCAGCTTGACTCCCGGGACAGGGGGCCAAAAACTGTTTTTT.

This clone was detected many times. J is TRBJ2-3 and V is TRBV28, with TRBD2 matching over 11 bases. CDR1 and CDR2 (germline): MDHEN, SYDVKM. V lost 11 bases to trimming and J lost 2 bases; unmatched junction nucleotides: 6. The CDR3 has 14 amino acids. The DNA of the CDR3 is TGTGCCTCTAGCGGGGGGCAAGACACAGATACGCAGTATTTT. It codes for CASSGGQDTDTQYF.

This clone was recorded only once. CDR3 in DNA: TGTGCCAGCAGCTTGGGACAGGGGAGGGAGCAGTACTTC. It is translated as CASSLGQGREQYF. J is TRBJ2-7 and V is TRBV5-6, with TRBD1 matching over 8 bases. V shed 0 bases, J shed 7 bases, and the junction held 3 bases outside the gene matches. The CDR3 is 13 amino acids. CDR1 is SGHDT, CDR2 YYEEEE, per germline.

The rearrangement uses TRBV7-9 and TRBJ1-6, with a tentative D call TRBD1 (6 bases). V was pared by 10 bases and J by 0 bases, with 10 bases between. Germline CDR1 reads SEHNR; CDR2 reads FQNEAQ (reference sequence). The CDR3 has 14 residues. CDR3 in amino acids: CATDRSSYNSPLHF. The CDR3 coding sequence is TGTGCCACCGACAGGAGCTCCTATAATTCACCCCTCCACTTT.

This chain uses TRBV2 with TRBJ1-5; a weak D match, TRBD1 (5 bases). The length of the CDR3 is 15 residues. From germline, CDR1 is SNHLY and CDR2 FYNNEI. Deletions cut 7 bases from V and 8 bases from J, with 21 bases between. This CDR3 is CASKESRQTSEPQHF. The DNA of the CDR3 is TGTGCCAGCAAAGAGTCAAGACAGACTTCGGAGCCCCAGCATTTT.